The clone carrying this T cell receptor delta chain was detected ten times or more. What it binds is unknown. This sequence is one base from a far larger clone and is likely a read error. The sample has other DNA sequences that encode this CDR3 too. Vgamma9/Vdelta2+ and Vdelta2-negative gammadelta T cells were flow-sorted from PBMC for bulk sequencing. TCRdb repeated clone calling on the multiplex PCR reads with CATT. The sample holds tens of thousands of delta-chain clones, 1.7% seen once. Germline V gene data show CDR1 as TSWWSYY and CDR2 as QGS. The length of the CDR3 is 13 residues. These data originate in a study of γδ T cells in repeated Plasmodium falciparum infection. As for the study in general: Over around 580 days, donors received four mosquito-bite P. falciparum NF54 infections. Each infection was followed by sampling at 21 days, plus baseline and some pre-infection draws.

Study-wide findings and caveats: The Malian cohort came from a small rural village of predominantly one ethnic group. Compared with Australian children, Malian Vdelta2-negative repertoires seemed more clonal, less diverse, less shared.

The sequenced sample was gamma-delta T cells from blood. The clonotype was recovered from a pool of human donors (malaria-infected and uninfected, not separated). The chain employs TRDV1 and TRDJ1; 7 bases agree with TRDD3. CDR3 in amino acids: CALGEHWGLKLIF. The CDR3, as DNA: TGTGCTCTTGGGGAACACTGGGGCCTTAAACTCATCTTC.